This T cell receptor beta chain emerged from a study of blood T cell repertoires in COVID-19. This clone was recorded once. Per the original data handling: How many nucleated cells were present was estimated from reference gene primer amplification. The table came from immunoSEQ multiplex PCR; TCRdb's copy has only in-frame clones and leaves some out. For V, J and clone size, that table is used; D and trimming come from the DNA. The repertoire consists of about 120,000 clones, with roughly 79% occurring once and the leading ten covering about 10%. After removal of 1 base from V and 4 bases from J, the junction contained 16 bases not matched to a gene. Germline V lookup: CDR1 SGDLS, CDR2 YYNGEE. The CDR3 sequence is 18 residues long.

Sequences were obtained from peripheral blood. V and J are TRBV9 and TRBJ1-1, with 7 bases identical to TRBD1. The sequence was obtained from a human donor in a cohort sampled during active COVID-19. In DNA form, the CDR3 reads TGTGCCAGCAGCGTATCGGAGGGGGCTAGGACGCGGAGCACTGAAGCTTTCTTT. Translated: CASSVSEGARTRSTEAFF.